The present TCR beta chain was sequenced within a study of circulating tumor DNA in untreated peripheral T-cell lymphoma. The study, taken as a whole, reports: Tumor-specific clonotypes: identified in around 71% of patients, 86% of baseline tissues.

This tumor tissue came from a pretreatment baseline collection. V was pared by 8 bases and J by 8 bases, with 9 bases of the junction left unmatched. The CDR3 runs 13 residues. Looked up from germline, CDR1 is MDHEN and CDR2 is SYDVKM. Sequenced by immunoSEQ multiplex PCR; TCRdb stores in-frame clones only, minus some. This sample has around 5,000 clones, with approximately 70% found just once. Note on this clone: Its cognate antigen is unknown.

The receptor was isolated from a human donor with peripheral T-cell lymphoma. The chain carries TRBV28 and TRBJ2-1, with 7 bases lining up with TRBD2. Sequencing was carried out using tumor tissue. CDR3 nucleotides: TGTGCCAGCGAGACCGGGGGGTCCGATGAGCAGTTCTTC. Amino acids: CASETGGSDEQFF.